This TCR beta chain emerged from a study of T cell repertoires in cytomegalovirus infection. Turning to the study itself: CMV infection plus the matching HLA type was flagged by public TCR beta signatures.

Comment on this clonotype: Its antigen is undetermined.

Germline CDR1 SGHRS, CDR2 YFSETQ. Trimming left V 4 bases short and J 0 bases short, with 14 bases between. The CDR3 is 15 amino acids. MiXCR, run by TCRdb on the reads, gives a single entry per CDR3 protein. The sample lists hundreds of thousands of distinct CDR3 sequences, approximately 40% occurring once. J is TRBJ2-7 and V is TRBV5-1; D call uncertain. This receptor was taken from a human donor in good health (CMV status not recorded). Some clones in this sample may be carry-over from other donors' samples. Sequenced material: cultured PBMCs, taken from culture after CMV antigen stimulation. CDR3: CASSGGSKISYEQYF. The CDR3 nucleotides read TGCGCCAGCAGCGGTGGCAGCAAAATCTCCTACGAGCAGTACTTC.